What follows are 15 T cell receptor beta chains derived from one specimen sequenced in a study of vaccination and CD4 T cells after COVID-19. The Oncomine TCR Beta short-read assay sequenced DNA from cultured CD4+ T cells. TCRdb reprocessed the PCR reads with MiXCR, giving one entry per CDR3 protein. The sample shows about 20,000 distinct CDR3 sequences, less than 60% of them seen only once. No antigen has been identified for these receptors. Treatment reported: roughly 10-day PBMC culture with coronavirus spike peptide pools or control peptides (ViraFEST assay). Sample: CD4+ T cells from blood, cultured in vitro, taken after SARS-CoV-2 vaccination. These receptors were obtained from a human donor who had recovered from COVID-19.

This clonotype was observed a few times. The chain couples TRBV15 to TRBJ2-5, with D unresolved. The ends were cut back, 1 base at V and 5 bases at J, with 8 bases in the middle. CDR3 size: 13 residues. Per germline, CDR1 LNHNV and CDR2 YYDKDF (reference sequence). CDR3 amino acids: CATSRALGETQYF. CDR3 in DNA: TGTGCCACCAGCAGAGCCTTGGGGGAGACCCAGTACTTC.

The chain uses TRBV28 and TRBJ2-7, with 11 bases fitting TRBD2. Germline CDR1 is MDHEN and CDR2 is SYDVKM. The CDR3 consists of 14 residues. J was trimmed by 2 bases and V by 6 bases; bases with no gene match: 3. This CDR3 is CASRGSGRAYEQYF. The DNA for the CDR3 is TGTGCCAGCAGGGGTAGCGGGAGGGCCTACGAGCAGTACTTC.

The rearrangement joins TRBV20-1 to TRBJ1-1, with D perhaps matching TRBD1 (5 bases). CDR1 is DFQATT, CDR2 SNEGSKA, per germline (reference sequence). This CDR3 is 16 amino acids long. The V end was cut by 6 bases, the J end by 2 bases, with 22 bases between. DNA for the CDR3: TGCAGTGCCTCGCCCGGGACGGGCCGTTTTAACACTGAAGCTTTCTTT. It encodes CSASPGTGRFNTEAFF.

V is TRBV28 and J is TRBJ1-2, with D perhaps matching TRBD1 (5 bases). The CDR3 runs to 14 residues. Germline V gene data show CDR1 as MDHEN and CDR2 as SYDVKM. Deletions cut 5 bases from V and 2 bases from J, with 12 bases between. In DNA form, the CDR3 reads TGTGCCAGCAGTATGGAGACAGAAAACTATGGCTACACCTTC. This translates into CASSMETENYGYTF.

This clonotype has just a few counts. This chain links TRBV7-2 with TRBJ1-6; 9 bases match TRBD1. CDR1 is SGHTA, CDR2 FQGNSA, per germline. With V trimmed by 2 bases and J by 9 bases, 8 bases remained unmatched. CDR3 size: 16 residues. CDR3: CASSLTGGTGRSPLHF. As DNA, the CDR3 is TGTGCCAGCAGCTTAACCGGGGGGACAGGGCGTTCACCCCTCCACTTT.

The DNA for the CDR3 is TGCAGTGCTAGCCAGGACAGGGTCTATGGCTACACCTTC. Protein product: CSASQDRVYGYTF. This chain connects TRBV20-1 to TRBJ1-2; 8 bases fit TRBD1. CDR3 length: 13 residues. Germline V CDR1 and CDR2: DFQATT, SNEGSKA (reference sequence). J was trimmed by 4 bases and V by 3 bases; bases with no gene match: 4.

The V call is TRBV20-1, the J call TRBJ2-7; 7 bases align to TRBD1. Germline-derived CDR1 and CDR2 are DFQATT and SNEGSKA (reference sequence). Trimming cost V 5 bases and J 3 bases; bases outside gene matches: 13. This CDR3 has 15 amino acids. The CDR3 reads CSARGSGTERYEQYF. Written as DNA, the CDR3 is TGCAGTGCTCGCGGTTCCGGGACAGAACGCTACGAGCAGTACTTC.

The chain couples TRBV20-1 to TRBJ2-3; D not resolved. CDR3 length: 14 amino acids. The ends were cut back, 1 base at V and 0 bases at J, with 8 bases in the middle. Looked up from germline, CDR1 is DFQATT and CDR2 is SNEGSKA (reference sequence). This chain's CDR3 is CSARVRSSTDTQYF. In DNA, the CDR3 is TGCAGTGCTAGAGTGAGGTCTAGCACAGATACGCAGTATTTT.

This clonotype was seen more than once but under ten times. The chain joins TRBV2 to TRBJ2-7; possibly TRBD2 for D (6 bases). Germline CDR1 reads SNHLY; CDR2 reads FYNNEI. CDR3 size: 14 residues. Trimming stripped 0 bases from V and 3 bases from J, with 9 bases between. The CDR3 sequence is CASSEAGLIYEQYF. CDR3 nucleotide sequence: TGTGCCAGCAGTGAAGCGGGACTCATCTACGAGCAGTACTTC.

The chain links TRBV6-1 to TRBJ2-1; 9 bases fit TRBD1. Trimming removed 6 bases from V and 0 bases from J; junction bases left unmatched: 3. The CDR3 has 15 amino acids. Germline V lookup: CDR1 MNHNS, CDR2 SASEGT. As DNA, the CDR3 is TGTGCCAGCAGCGACAGGGGGAGCTCCTACAATGAGCAGTTCTTC. The encoded protein is CASSDRGSSYNEQFF.

J is TRBJ2-1 and V is TRBV7-3; D is unresolved. The CDR3 is 16 residues long. Germline CDR1 reads SGHTA; CDR2 reads FQGTGA. Trimming removed 0 bases from V and 1 base from J, with 10 bases in between. The CDR3 DNA reads as TGTGCCAGCAGCTTAACGGCCGTAGGTTCCTACAATGAGCAGTTCTTC. Its protein product is CASSLTAVGSYNEQFF.

The chain is built from TRBV6-1 and TRBJ2-1; 7 nucleotides align to TRBD2. The V gene end was trimmed by 10 bases and the J gene end by 0 bases; junction bases not matched to a gene: 9. CDR1 is MNHNS, CDR2 SASEGT, per germline. The CDR3 spans 15 residues. The CDR3 spells CATCRAGSSYNEQFF. Here the CDR3 DNA reads TGTGCCACCTGCCGAGCGGGGAGCTCCTACAATGAGCAGTTCTTC.

This clonotype has a handful of counts. V and J are TRBV20-1 and TRBJ2-7; TRBD2 matches at 12 bases. The CDR3 spans 15 residues. CDR1 and CDR2 from the germline V gene are DFQATT and SNEGSKA (reference sequence). Trimming cost V 1 base and J 3 bases; bases outside gene matches: 4. The CDR3 loop reads CSARGLAGAFYEQYF. The CDR3 DNA follows: TGCAGTGCTAGAGGACTAGCGGGAGCATTCTACGAGCAGTACTTC.

The chain links TRBV19 to TRBJ2-5; 10 bases are shared with TRBD1. CDR1 and CDR2 from the germline V gene are LNHDA and SQIVND (reference sequence). V lost 3 bases and J lost 6; bases outside the gene matches: 7. This CDR3 contains 15 residues. CDR3 loop: CASSIRGQGVKTQYF. CDR3 nucleotide sequence: TGTGCCAGTAGTATCCGCGGACAGGGGGTTAAGACCCAGTACTTC.

The rearrangement links TRBV6-4 to TRBJ1-2, with 7 bases lining up with TRBD1. The junction had 8 bases not matched to a gene; V was cut back by 6 bases and J by 7 bases. From germline, CDR1 is MRHNA and CDR2 SNTAGT. This CDR3 spans 13 amino acids. CDR3 coding DNA: TGTGCCAGCAGCCAGGGGGGAGGAAGTGGCTACACCTTC. Translated, it gives CASSQGGGSGYTF.